Listed here is a single T cell receptor (beta chain). These data come from a study of blood T cell repertoires in COVID-19. Background on the study: Samples came from the United States, Italy and Spain, spanning acute and convalescent COVID-19. PBMCs, B-cell-depleted T cells, or T cells provided the cDNA or gDNA that made up the material.

How the authors handled the data: Amplification with reference gene primers provided the estimates of nucleated cell counts. Profiled with immunoSEQ multiplex PCR; TCRdb holds only in-frame clones, not every one. For V, J and clone size, that table is used; D and trimming come from the DNA. Of approximately 250,000 clones in the sample, 88% were seen once. Participant-given clinical history determined each cohort assignment. There are 11 residues in the CDR3. Between the trimmed V and J ends, which lost 10 bases and 2 bases, there was a span of 9 bases. Germline CDR1 and CDR2: ENHRY and SYGVKD. The sequence was obtained from a woman between 35 and 50 years old with acute COVID-19. What was sequenced was PBMCs or T cells enriched from blood (not recorded which). The J gene is TRBJ2-7, the V gene TRBV10-3; perhaps TRBD1 as D (5 bases). The CDR3, as DNA: TGTGCCACCGGACAAGCCTACGAGCAGTACTTC. Translation gives CATGQAYEQYF.